This T cell receptor beta chain derives from a study of cytomegalovirus exposure and HLA in healthy donors. Study-wide results and caveats: An ancestry cluster, one associated with Asian ancestry, reportedly showed fewer N-insertions than the roughly 670-donor mean in a later analysis. It was reportedly the case that the classifier diagnosed cytomegalovirus status with high specificity and sensitivity. A missense variant in DCLRE1C was later tied to TCR beta V- and J-gene trimming.

PCR was performed using 60 Vbeta and 13 Jbeta primers. Sequenced by immunoSEQ multiplex PCR; TCRdb stores in-frame clones only, minus some. The sample holds under 150,000 clones, about four fifths seen once. J gave up 5 bases and V 5 bases, and 6 bases lay outside the gene matches. This CDR3 has 15 amino acids. From germline, CDR1 is SGHTA and CDR2 FQGNSA. Concerning this clone itself: The antigen is unknown.

The TCR comes from a woman aged 40 to 49 in good health and CMV-seropositive. The sequenced sample was PBMCs. The gene calls are TRBV7-2 and TRBJ2-1; 10 positions match TRBD1. The CDR3 region is CASSPRGTGDNEQFF. Here the CDR3 DNA reads TGTGCCAGCAGCCCCCGGGGGACAGGGGACAATGAGCAGTTCTTC. Using reference TRBV7-2 and TRBJ2-1 for the parts outside the CDR3, the full variable domain is GAGVSQSPSNKVTEKGKDVELRCDPISGHTALYWYRQSLGQGLEFLIYFQGNSAPDKSGLPSDRFSAERTGGSVSTLTIQRTQQEDSAVYLCASSPRGTGDNEQFFGPGTRLTVL.